Below are 17 T cell receptor beta chains sequenced from a single sample in a study of T cell changes during pregnancy in multiple sclerosis. The protocol was immunoSEQ multiplex PCR, while the TCRdb copy is restricted to in-frame clones and leaves out a portion. Of 40,000 to 50,000 clones listed, 89% are singletons. The starting material was CD4+ T cells from peripheral blood mononuclear cells, obtained in the first trimester of pregnancy. The receptors derive from a female donor with multiple sclerosis, enrolled in a pregnancy study.

V gene TRBV7-9 combines with J gene TRBJ2-1, with 7 bases that match TRBD1. Per germline, CDR1 SEHNR and CDR2 FQNEAQ (reference sequence). CDR3 length equals 16 residues. Trimming at V came to 4 bases and at J to 8 bases, leaving 14 bases not matched to a gene. The CDR3 DNA reads as TGTGCCAGCAGCTCACAGGGGCCCGCGGGTAAGCATGAGCAGTTCTTC. Encoded protein: CASSSQGPAGKHEQFF. Full variable domain (outside the CDR3, taken from reference TRBV7-9 and TRBJ2-1): DTGVSQNPRHKITKRGQNVTFRCDPISEHNRLYWYRQTLGQGPEFLTYFQNEAQLEKSRLLSDRFSAERPKGSFSTLEIQRTEQGDSAMYLCASSSQGPAGKHEQFFGPGTRLTVL.

The gene calls are TRBV11-2 and TRBJ2-1, with 11 bases that match TRBD2. The CDR3 has 15 amino acids. Germline V gene sequence: CDR1 SGHAT, CDR2 FQNNGV. V was clipped by 3 bases and J by 8 bases; unmatched bases: 6. CDR3 amino acids: CASSFQLAGEHEQFF. In DNA form, the CDR3 reads TGTGCCAGCAGCTTTCAACTAGCGGGAGAACATGAGCAGTTCTTC. Full variable domain (remainder filled in from reference TRBV11-2 and TRBJ2-1): EAGVAQSPRYKIIEKRQSVAFWCNPISGHATLYWYQQILGQGPKLLIQFQNNGVVDDSQLPKDRFSAERLKGVDSTLKIQPAKLEDSAVYLCASSFQLAGEHEQFFGPGTRLTVL.

This chain joins TRBV10-3 and TRBJ2-2; 7 bases line up with TRBD1. In germline, CDR1 is ENHRY, CDR2 SYGVKD. The CDR3 is 18 amino acids. With 6 bases clipped from V and 4 bases from J, the junction kept 17 bases outside the gene matches. The CDR3 bases are TGTGCCATCAGCCACAGTCGGGACAGCCTATCGGGCACCGGGGAGCTGTTTTTT. Amino acids: CAISHSRDSLSGTGELFF.

This sequence joins TRBV10-1 and TRBJ2-7; the match to TRBD2 covers 8 bases. The CDR3 covers 16 residues. CDR1 is WNHNN, CDR2 SYGVQD, per germline (reference sequence). V lost 3 bases to trimming and J lost 2 bases; unmatched junction nucleotides: 9. The CDR3 loop reads CASSEVGRGNTYEQYF. Written as DNA, the CDR3 is TGCGCCAGCAGTGAAGTCGGGAGGGGCAATACCTACGAGCAGTACTTC.

The V call is TRBV7-9, the J call TRBJ2-7, with 7 nucleotides matching TRBD1. V dropped 5 bases and J dropped 4; count of bases not matched to a gene: 11. Looked up from germline, CDR1 is SEHNR and CDR2 is FQNEAQ (reference sequence). The CDR3 has 15 amino acids. Written as DNA, the CDR3 is TGTGCCAGCAGCCTCACAGGGGTGGGTATGTACGAGCAGTACTTC. Protein: CASSLTGVGMYEQYF.

This clone was seen once. The chain recombines TRBV18 with TRBJ2-2; D gene uncertain. Trimming cost V 3 bases and J 7 bases, with 6 bases left between them. The CDR3 has 12 residues. Germline V gives CDR1 KGHSH, CDR2 LQKENI. The CDR3 spells CASSPRGGELFF. The CDR3 coding sequence is TGTGCCAGCTCACCCCGAGGCGGGGAGCTGTTTTTT.

This chain connects TRBV30 to TRBJ1-1; no clear D gene. Trimming stripped 4 bases from V and 0 bases from J, with 12 bases between. Germline values: CDR1 GTSNPN, CDR2 SVGIG (reference sequence). The CDR3 is made up of 14 amino acids. The CDR3 here is CAWTSEGMNTEAFF. The DNA for the CDR3 is TGTGCCTGGACCTCAGAGGGCATGAACACTGAAGCTTTCTTT. The full variable domain, its missing parts supplied by reference TRBV30 and TRBJ1-1, is SQTIHQWPATLVQPVGSPLSLECTVEGTSNPNLYWYRQAAGRGLQLLFYSVGIGQISSEVPQNLSASRPQDRQFILSSKKLLLSDSGFYLCAWTSEGMNTEAFFGQGTRLTVV.

This chain connects TRBV9 to TRBJ1-2, with 9 positions matching TRBD1. Germline V gene sequence: CDR1 SGDLS, CDR2 YYNGEE. There are 12 residues in the CDR3. With 3 bases clipped from V and 8 bases from J, the junction kept 2 bases outside the gene matches. As DNA, the CDR3 is TGTGCCAGCAGCGGAGACAGGGGGGGCTACACCTTC. The encoded protein is CASSGDRGGYTF.

This clone was counted a few times. The gene calls are TRBV6-6 and TRBJ2-1, with TRBD2 as a possible D gene (5 bases). Trimming stripped 7 bases from V and 0 bases from J, with 16 bases between. CDR1 is MNHNY and CDR2 is SVGAGI in the germline V gene (reference sequence). This CDR3 region has 16 residues. CDR3 bases: TGTGCCAGCACCAAGGGCGGACTGCACTCCTACAATGAGCAGTTCTTC. Translating gives CASTKGGLHSYNEQFF.

The chain is built from TRBV28 and TRBJ2-1; the match to TRBD1 covers 10 bases. The CDR3 covers 16 residues. Germline V gene sequence: CDR1 MDHEN, CDR2 SYDVKM. V lost 5 bases and J lost 4; bases outside the gene matches: 8. The CDR3 DNA reads as TGTGCCAGCAGTCGGACCGGGACAGGGGTGTACAATGAGCAGTTCTTC. It yields the protein CASSRTGTGVYNEQFF.

This chain uses TRBV5-1 with TRBJ2-3; 9 positions match TRBD2. V shed 3 bases, J shed 6 bases, and the junction held 8 bases outside the gene matches. The CDR3 is 15 amino acids. Germline V gene sequence: CDR1 SGHRS, CDR2 YFSETQ. CDR3 sequence (DNA): TGCGCCAGCAGCTCCGCGGGAGGGCCGAGGGATACGCAGTATTTT. This translates into CASSSAGGPRDTQYF.

The chain couples TRBV30 to TRBJ2-3, with 7 bases aligning to TRBD2. CDR3 size: 18 residues. The germline gives CDR1 GTSNPN, CDR2 SVGIG (reference sequence). V was clipped by 0 bases and J by 2 bases; unmatched bases: 14. CDR3: CAWSVGVTSQKFTDTQYF. DNA for the CDR3: TGTGCCTGGAGTGTAGGGGTGACTAGCCAAAAATTCACAGATACGCAGTATTTT.

The chain has TRBV19 and TRBJ2-3; 9 bases line up with TRBD1. V was clipped by 5 bases and J by 4 bases; unmatched bases: 10. The germline CDR1 and CDR2 sequences are LNHDA and SQIVND (reference sequence). There are 16 residues in the CDR3. The DNA for the CDR3 is TGTGCCAGTAGTCCAACAGGACAGGGGATACCAGATACGCAGTATTTT. Translated, it gives CASSPTGQGIPDTQYF.

The CDR3 here is CARGPREYQYF. Here the CDR3 DNA reads TGTGCCAGAGGGCCTCGGGAGTATCAGTACTTC. The rearrangement uses TRBV12-1 and TRBJ2-4; the table's D call of TRBD2 was not tested on the DNA. TRBV12-1 is a known pseudogene. This CDR3 is 11 amino acids long.

V and J are TRBV6-5 and TRBJ1-1; D gene unclear. This CDR3 is 14 amino acids long. Germline values: CDR1 MNHEY, CDR2 SVGAGI. V was clipped by 7 bases and J by 2 bases, with 14 bases between them. For the CDR3, the DNA is TGTGCCAGCACCAGAGGTCTAGGTAACACTGAAGCTTTCTTT. Protein: CASTRGLGNTEAFF.

CDR3 in DNA: TGTGCCAGCGTGCTAGCGGCGCCCAATGAGCAGTTCTTC. It codes for CASVLAAPNEQFF. V gene TRBV6-1 combines with J gene TRBJ2-1; TRBD2 matches 7 bases. Germline-derived CDR1 and CDR2 are MNHNS and SASEGT. V trimming: 8 bases; J trimming: 6 bases; junction bases outside the gene matches: 7. The CDR3 has 13 amino acids.

A few counts support this clone. V is TRBV6-1 and J is TRBJ1-1; D is ambiguous. The length of the CDR3 is 16 residues. V gave up 4 bases and J gave up 0 bases, with 15 bases separating them. From germline, CDR1 is MNHNS and CDR2 SASEGT. The CDR3 sequence is CASSGSLQMMNTEAFF. As DNA, the CDR3 is TGTGCCAGCAGTGGCTCATTACAGATGATGAACACTGAAGCTTTCTTT.